The 10 T cell receptor beta chains given below trace back to one sample, sequenced in a study of beta chain features in type 1 diabetes. The antigens these receptors bind are not known. Expressed TCRB transcripts were sequenced because the entire RNA isolate underwent reverse transcription. Sequencing was performed with immunoSEQ multiplex PCR; in TCRdb, only in-frame clones are kept and a portion is missing. The top ten clones hold less than 0.025% of a sample with hundreds of thousands of clones, around 15% of them seen once. Study results and limitations: Patients with Type 1 diabetes showed moderately but significantly shorter TCRB CDR3s in all four CD4+ subsets.

Sequences were obtained from naive CD4+ T cells from blood. All receptors derive from a man aged 18 to 30 with type 1 diabetes.

The chain employs TRBV7-9 and TRBJ1-6, with 8 bases lining up with TRBD1. The CDR3 is made up of 14 amino acids. Germline loops: CDR1 SEHNR, CDR2 FQNEAQ (reference sequence). J lost 7 bases, V lost 6 bases, and 5 bases had no gene match. The CDR3 DNA is TGTGCCAGCAGTTCAGGGGGCAGGAATTCACCCCTCCACTTT. This encodes CASSSGGRNSPLHF.

The chain carries TRBV7-2 and TRBJ2-7; 8 nucleotides agree with TRBD1. V gave up 5 bases and J gave up 4 bases; unmatched junction bases: 7. CDR1 and CDR2 from the germline V gene are SGHTA and FQGNSA. The CDR3 length is 14 residues. For the CDR3, the DNA is TGTGCCAGCAGCGAGGACAGGGCAAGGTACGAGCAGTACTTC. Translation gives CASSEDRARYEQYF.

Only a few counts were recorded for this clone. The chain couples TRBV5-1 to TRBJ1-2; 8 positions match TRBD1. Germline lookup yields CDR1 SGHRS and CDR2 YFSETQ. This CDR3 has 14 amino acids. V trimming: 3 bases; J trimming: 4 bases; junction bases outside the gene matches: 5. This CDR3 reads CASSSGTGSYGYTF. CDR3 bases: TGCGCCAGCAGCTCCGGGACAGGATCCTATGGCTACACCTTC.

The chain combines TRBV4-1 with TRBJ2-7; D may be TRBD1 (6 bases). CDR1 is MGHRA, CDR2 YSYEKL, per germline. Between the trimmed V and J ends, which lost 4 bases and 3 bases, there was a span of 13 bases. CDR3 length: 14 amino acids. The CDR3 DNA sequence: TGCGCCAGCAGCCCCTCACAGGGTTTCTACGAGCAGTACTTC. Translating gives CASSPSQGFYEQYF.

The rearrangement joins TRBV7-9 to TRBJ2-1; 10 bases match TRBD2. From germline, CDR1 is SEHNR and CDR2 FQNEAQ (reference sequence). V lost 9 bases to trimming and J lost 6 bases; unmatched junction nucleotides: 5. The CDR3 runs 13 residues. In nucleotides, the CDR3 is TGTGCCAGTTGGACTAGCGGAATCAATGAGCAGTTCTTC. Its protein is CASWTSGINEQFF.

The V and J genes are TRBV4-1 and TRBJ1-1, with TRBD1 as a possible D gene (6 bases). V lost 5 bases and J 1 base, leaving 20 bases between the germline ends. Per the germline V gene, CDR1 is MGHRA and CDR2 is YSYEKL. This CDR3 spans 17 amino acids. The CDR3, as DNA: TGCGCCAGCAGCGCTCGGACAGTCAAAACTCGGAACACTGAAGCTTTCTTT. Translated, it gives CASSARTVKTRNTEAFF.

This clone was counted only a few times. V usage is TRBV2 and J usage is TRBJ2-2; 9 bases map to TRBD1. The V segment lost 6 bases and the J segment 3 bases; nucleotides outside the gene matches: 8. The CDR3 has 16 amino acids. The V gene's germline CDR1 is SNHLY and CDR2 FYNNEI. CDR3 in amino acids: CASRSGTGQDTGELFF. CDR3 DNA sequence: TGTGCCAGCAGGTCCGGGACAGGGCAGGACACCGGGGAGCTGTTTTTT. The variable domain in full, completed from reference TRBV2 and TRBJ2-2, reads EPEVTQTPSHQVTQMGQEVILRCVPISNHLYFYWYRQILGQKVEFLVSFYNNEISEKSEIFDDQFSVERPDGSNFTLKIRSTKLEDSAMYFCASRSGTGQDTGELFFGEGSRLTVL.

The gene calls are TRBV4-1 and TRBJ2-7; no definite D call. V was clipped by 2 bases and J by 0 bases, with 14 bases between them. The V gene's germline CDR1 is MGHRA and CDR2 YSYEKL. This CDR3 is built from 16 residues. This CDR3 is CASSQLGFLSSYEQYF. The CDR3 region has the DNA TGCGCCAGCAGCCAACTGGGGTTCTTGAGCTCCTACGAGCAGTACTTC.

This rearrangement joins TRBV28 to TRBJ2-3; 8 bases match TRBD2. The V segment lost 0 bases and the J segment 4 bases; nucleotides outside the gene matches: 15. The CDR3 loop spans 19 amino acids. Per germline, CDR1 MDHEN and CDR2 SYDVKM. CDR3 sequence (DNA): TGTGCCAGCAGTTTATGGTCCCCAACGGGTAGCGGGGACGCAGATACGCAGTATTTT. Protein: CASSLWSPTGSGDADTQYF.

This chain links TRBV28 with TRBJ1-1, with 10 bases aligning to TRBD1. The length of the CDR3 is 15 residues. The germline CDR1 and CDR2 sequences are MDHEN and SYDVKM. V trimming: 6 bases; J trimming: 4 bases; junction bases outside the gene matches: 8. CDR3 sequence (DNA): TGTGCCAGCAGCCCGGGACAGGGGTTCATCACTGAAGCTTTCTTT. Its protein product is CASSPGQGFITEAFF.